The next 32 T cell receptor beta chains were all read from a single sample in a study of blood T cells in healthy people across ages. Together with a sample-barcoded 5' primer, a J-beta primer mix was included in a second PCR lasting about 7 to 11 cycles. TCRdb reprocessed the 5' RACE reads with MiXCR, giving one entry per CDR3 protein. The sample records more than 900,000 distinct CDR3 sequences, 25% to 35% being singletons. The sample was also linked to a second study, of T cells of mothers and their children.

Material: blood. Source of these receptors: a woman aged 40 to 55 in good health.

This rearrangement joins TRBV20-1 to TRBJ1-4; D is undetermined. The CDR3 is 14 residues long. CDR1 and CDR2 from the germline V gene are DFQATT and SNEGSKA (reference sequence). CDR3 sequence: CSPSERTTNEKLFF. CDR3 DNA: TGCAGCCCCTCAGAGCGGACGACTAATGAAAAACTGTTTTTT.

The V and J genes are TRBV20-1 and TRBJ2-3; TRBD2 matches 11 bases. CDR1 and CDR2 from the germline V gene are DFQATT and SNEGSKA (reference sequence). The V and J ends lost 5 bases and 5 bases, in that order; junction bases with no gene match: 6. CDR3 length: 14 amino acids. The CDR3 DNA reads as TGCAGTGCTGCACTAGCGGGAGTTCAAGATACGCAGTATTTT. The encoded protein is CSAALAGVQDTQYF.

V gene TRBV7-9 combines with J gene TRBJ1-5, with 8 bases lining up with TRBD1. This CDR3 has 16 residues. CDR1 is SEHNR and CDR2 is FQNEAQ in the germline V gene (reference sequence). V dropped 0 bases and J dropped 4; count of bases not matched to a gene: 5. This CDR3 is CASSLAQGGQNQPQHF. The CDR3 DNA follows: TGTGCCAGCAGCTTAGCACAGGGGGGACAAAATCAGCCCCAGCATTTT.

The chain links TRBV7-3 to TRBJ1-2; tentative D call: TRBD1 (6 bases). Germline V gene sequence: CDR1 SGHTA, CDR2 FQGTGA. Trimming shortened V by 1 base and J by 0 bases, and 21 bases separated the two germline ends. The CDR3 contains 19 residues. The chain's CDR3 is CASSLKGRGRGLPNYGYTF. The CDR3 DNA sequence: TGTGCCAGCAGCTTAAAGGGTCGGGGCAGGGGACTGCCTAACTATGGCTACACCTTC.

This chain uses TRBV30 with TRBJ2-5; 12 bases are shared with TRBD2. The CDR3 is made up of 16 amino acids. Germline CDR1 reads GTSNPN; CDR2 reads SVGIG (reference sequence). V lost 2 bases, J lost 11 bases, and 15 bases stayed unmatched. The CDR3 sequence is CAWSSGTSGFQNEQYF. DNA for the CDR3: TGTGCCTGGAGTTCCGGGACTAGCGGGTTTCAGAATGAGCAGTACTTC.

The rearrangement links TRBV28 to TRBJ1-1, with 9 bases aligning to TRBD1. Per germline, CDR1 MDHEN and CDR2 SYDVKM. V was clipped by 8 bases and J by 3 bases; unmatched bases: 10. This CDR3 comprises 15 residues. The chain's CDR3 is CASSFSGDRDTEAFF. The CDR3 nucleotides are TGTGCCAGCTCCTTCTCCGGGGACAGGGACACTGAAGCTTTCTTT.

This clonotype has more than one count but fewer than ten. The chain links TRBV7-9 to TRBJ2-4; perhaps TRBD1 as D (5 bases). The germline gives CDR1 SEHNR, CDR2 FQNEAQ (reference sequence). V lost 5 bases, J lost 6 bases, and 14 bases lay in between. The CDR3 runs 14 residues. CDR3 protein: CASSTQGSVNIQYF. In DNA, the CDR3 is TGTGCCAGCAGCACCCAGGGCTCCGTAAACATTCAGTACTTC.

The gene calls are TRBV10-3 and TRBJ2-7, with a weak D call TRBD1 (7 bases). CDR1 ENHRY and CDR2 SYGVKD come from the germline V gene. This CDR3 comprises 14 residues. Trimming took 10 bases from V and 1 from J, leaving 17 bases between them. Written as DNA, the CDR3 is TGTGCCAGCAAGTGGACAGGAGGGTCCTACGAGCAGTACTTC. Its translation is CASKWTGGSYEQYF.

This clonotype was recorded a few times. The J gene is TRBJ1-2, the V gene TRBV7-2; D uncertain. Germline CDR1 SGHTA, CDR2 FQGNSA. The CDR3 is made up of 13 amino acids. Trimming stripped 3 bases from V and 6 bases from J, with 11 bases between. The CDR3 region is CASSLVFLDGYTF. The CDR3 DNA follows: TGTGCCAGCAGCTTGGTATTTCTCGATGGCTACACCTTC.

The chain is built from TRBV12-3 or TRBV12-4 and TRBJ1-1; TRBD1 matches 10 bases. The CDR3 totals 16 residues. V shed 8 bases, J shed 5 bases, and the junction held 14 bases outside the gene matches. CDR3 nucleotides: TGTGCCAGCTCCTCCGGGGGACAGGGGAAGCAAACTGAAGCTTTCTTT. This codes for CASSSGGQGKQTEAFF.

The V and J genes are TRBV10-3 and TRBJ2-7, with TRBD1 identical over 9 bases. The CDR3 sequence is 13 residues long. CDR1 and CDR2 from the germline V gene are ENHRY and SYGVKD. With 8 bases clipped from V and 2 bases from J, the junction kept 4 bases outside the gene matches. The chain's CDR3 is CAIRGQGPYEQYF. The CDR3 DNA is TGTGCCATCCGAGGACAGGGGCCCTACGAGCAGTACTTC.

This clonotype was counted at least ten times. The chain joins TRBV4-2 to TRBJ2-1; 9 bases line up with TRBD2. The CDR3 runs to 15 residues. Germline V gives CDR1 LGHNA, CDR2 YNFKEQ. J lost 4 bases, V lost 4 bases, and 5 bases had no gene match. CDR3: CASSRRTSDYNEQFF. The CDR3 nucleotides are TGTGCCAGCAGCCGCCGGACTAGCGATTACAATGAGCAGTTCTTC.

The chain couples TRBV9 to TRBJ2-7, with TRBD2 matching over 8 bases. This CDR3 spans 15 amino acids. CDR1 is SGDLS, CDR2 YYNGEE, per germline. The trim removed 1 base at V and 4 bases at J, leaving 7 bases unmatched. For the CDR3, the DNA is TGTGCCAGCAGCGTATCCGGGGGGGCCAAGTACGAGCAGTACTTC. Amino acid sequence: CASSVSGGAKYEQYF.

The chain links TRBV5-1 to TRBJ2-2, with 10 bases aligning to TRBD1. Unmatched junction bases numbered 3, after V lost 0 bases and J lost 4 bases. Looked up from germline, CDR1 is SGHRS and CDR2 is YFSETQ. CDR3 length: 16 residues. This CDR3 is CASSLEGQGSTGELFF. CDR3 coding DNA: TGCGCCAGCAGCTTGGAGGGACAGGGGAGCACCGGGGAGCTGTTTTTT.

This clonotype occurred many times. This rearrangement joins TRBV6-5 to TRBJ2-7, with TRBD2 matching 16 bases. The CDR3 runs to 20 residues. Germline values: CDR1 MNHEY, CDR2 SVGAGI. Germline trimming cut 0 bases from V and 5 bases from J; bases unmatched to any gene: 13. CDR3 in DNA: TGTGCCAGCAGTTACTCCGGGACTAGCGGGGGGGCCCGGTTTTTCAACGAGCAGTACTTC. This translates into CASSYSGTSGGARFFNEQYF.

This clonotype was found a few times. This chain joins TRBV28 and TRBJ1-6; maybe TRBD1 (6 bases). CDR3 length: 12 residues. V was cut by 1 base and J by 11 bases, with 6 bases left in between. Germline CDR1 reads MDHEN; CDR2 reads SYDVKM. The chain's CDR3 is CASSLSGAPLHF. Written as DNA, the CDR3 is TGTGCCAGCAGTTTATCAGGGGCACCCCTCCACTTT.

With respect to this clonotype: This may be a read error: a much more frequent sequence differs by one nucleotide. CDR3 nucleotide sequence: TGTGCCAGCGGTCCCGGGACAGAGTTTGGCTACAATGAGCAGTTCTTC. Its protein is CASGPGTEFGYNEQFF. The chain has TRBV12-3 or TRBV12-4 and TRBJ2-1; TRBD1 matches 7 bases. The CDR3 contains 16 residues. V was clipped by 8 bases and J by 3 bases; unmatched bases: 13.

The chain couples TRBV6-2 or TRBV6-3 to TRBJ2-3; 8 positions match TRBD2. Per the germline V gene, CDR1 is MNHEY and CDR2 is SVGEGT. This CDR3 is 16 amino acids long. The junction had 11 bases not matched to a gene; V was cut back by 6 bases and J by 3 bases. The CDR3 DNA reads TGTGCCAGCAGACGCGGTAGCGGGGCGCGGACAGATACGCAGTATTTT. The encoded protein is CASRRGSGARTDTQYF.

This clonotype was observed at least ten times. The V and J genes are TRBV27 and TRBJ1-5; D is undetermined. Germline V gene data show CDR1 as MNHEY and CDR2 as SMNVEV (reference sequence). Trimming pared 6 bases from V and 6 bases from J, leaving 9 bases between. CDR3 length: 12 amino acids. The CDR3 protein is CASRTGGQPQHF. CDR3 nucleotides: TGTGCCAGCAGAACGGGCGGTCAGCCCCAGCATTTT.

This clonotype was seen only a few times. The chain has TRBV9 and TRBJ2-7; no clear D. Trimming took off 0 bases at V and 6 bases at J, with 7 bases between the two ends. The germline CDR1 and CDR2 sequences are SGDLS and YYNGEE. This CDR3 comprises 12 residues. In DNA form, the CDR3 reads TGTGCCAGCAGCGTAGAGTATGGCGAGCAGTACTTC. This encodes CASSVEYGEQYF.

The rearrangement uses TRBV28 and TRBJ1-2, with a tentative D call TRBD1 (5 bases). V was pared by 3 bases and J by 2 bases, with 19 bases between. The CDR3 is 17 amino acids. The V gene's germline CDR1 is MDHEN and CDR2 SYDVKM. The CDR3 DNA reads as TGTGCCAGCAGTTTTCGAGTTAGGGGAGTGGGGAACTATGGCTACACCTTC. It yields the protein CASSFRVRGVGNYGYTF.

The table lists this clonotype with many counts. This chain links TRBV7-9 with TRBJ2-1; TRBD1 might be the D (5 bases). This CDR3 contains 16 residues. In germline, CDR1 is SEHNR, CDR2 FQNEAQ (reference sequence). Trimming took off 5 bases at V and 0 bases at J, with 14 bases between the two ends. The CDR3: CASSPPDSISYNEQFF. The CDR3 DNA follows: TGTGCCAGCAGCCCTCCCGACAGCATCTCCTACAATGAGCAGTTCTTC.

The chain employs TRBV5-1 and TRBJ2-1; D remains ambiguous. Germline assignment: CDR1 SGHRS and CDR2 YFSETQ. V lost 5 bases and J 8 bases, leaving 17 bases between the germline ends. The length of the CDR3 is 14 residues. This chain's CDR3 is CASSSGPSMDEQFF. The DNA of the CDR3 is TGCGCCAGCAGTTCCGGACCTTCGATGGATGAGCAGTTCTTC. The full variable domain, its missing parts supplied by reference TRBV5-1 and TRBJ2-1, is KAGVTQTPRYLIKTRGQQVTLSCSPISGHRSVSWYQQTPGQGLQFLFEYFSETQRNKGNFPGRFSGRQFSNSRSEMNVSTLELGDSALYLCASSSGPSMDEQFFGPGTRLTVL.

The CDR3 reads CAIWGRGRVEQYF. For the CDR3, the DNA is TGTGCCATCTGGGGCAGGGGGAGAGTGGAGCAGTACTTC. J is TRBJ2-7 and V is TRBV28; 7 nucleotides align to TRBD1. V was clipped by 10 bases and J by 7 bases; unmatched bases: 13. CDR1 is MDHEN, CDR2 SYDVKM, per germline. This CDR3 comprises 13 residues.

This clonotype was observed many times. This chain joins TRBV7-6 and TRBJ2-7; 11 bases are a match to TRBD1. Germline V gives CDR1 SGHVS, CDR2 FNYEAQ. CDR3 size: 14 residues. V gave up 5 bases and J gave up 5 bases; unmatched junction bases: 5. The CDR3 reads CASSPGTGGNEQYF. For the CDR3, the DNA is TGTGCCAGCAGCCCTGGGACAGGGGGGAACGAGCAGTACTTC.

Many counts were recorded for this clonotype. The J gene is TRBJ2-5, the V gene TRBV15; D is undetermined. Trimming took off 7 bases at V and 5 bases at J, with 23 bases between the two ends. Germline CDR1 and CDR2: LNHNV and YYDKDF (reference sequence). The CDR3 runs to 16 residues. The CDR3: CATKPTDVSSQETQYF. CDR3 nucleotides: TGTGCCACCAAACCTACCGACGTTTCCTCTCAGGAGACCCAGTACTTC.

Only a few counts were recorded for this clonotype. J is TRBJ1-1 and V is TRBV5-1, with D unresolved. V was pared by 1 base and J by 1 base, with 8 bases between. Germline-derived CDR1 and CDR2 are SGHRS and YFSETQ. CDR3 length equals 14 residues. In DNA form, the CDR3 reads TGCGCCAGCAGCTTGCAAGCCTCGAACACTGAAGCTTTCTTT. Translating gives CASSLQASNTEAFF.

CDR3 amino acids: CASSYSTGANVLTF. The CDR3 DNA reads TGTGCCAGCAGTTACTCGACAGGGGCCAACGTCCTGACTTTC. The V gene is TRBV6-5, the J gene TRBJ2-6, with D unresolved. From germline, CDR1 is MNHEY and CDR2 SVGAGI. The CDR3 length is 14 residues. Trimming removed 0 bases at V and 4 bases at J, with 4 bases between.

The V and J genes are TRBV12-3 or TRBV12-4 and TRBJ2-5; tentatively, D is TRBD1 (6 bases). The CDR3 totals 12 residues. Trimming removed 7 bases at V and 4 bases at J, with 10 bases between. CDR3 sequence: CASTRGRETQYF. CDR3 DNA sequence: TGTGCCAGCACCAGGGGTAGAGAGACCCAGTACTTC.

With regard to this clonotype: This may stem from a read error, because a much larger clone lies one nucleotide away. The rearrangement uses TRBV5-1 and TRBJ1-2; D gene ambiguous. Trimming cost V 1 base and J 4 bases, with 11 bases left between them. Germline loops: CDR1 SGHRS, CDR2 YFSETQ. This CDR3 comprises 14 residues. The CDR3 DNA sequence: TGCGCCAGCAGCTTGAATGCAGCTATCTATGGCTACACCTTC. Residues: CASSLNAAIYGYTF. The full variable domain, rest sourced from reference TRBV5-1 and TRBJ1-2, is KAGVTQTPRYLIKTRGQQVTLSCSPISGHRSVSWYQQTPGQGLQFLFEYFSETQRNKGNFPGRFSGRQFSNSRSEMNVSTLELGDSALYLCASSLNAAIYGYTFGSGTRLTVV.

About this clonotype: A much larger clone lies a single base off, so this may be a read error. The J gene is TRBJ2-1, the V gene TRBV5-6; D is unclear. The J call may be mistaken, given a closer DNA end match to TRBJ2-7. The length of the CDR3 is 16 residues. CDR1 and CDR2 (germline): SGHDT, YYEEEE. The DNA of the CDR3 is TGTGCCAGCAGCTTGGGTGTAAAGCCCTCCTACAATGAGCAGTACTTC. It is translated as CASSLGVKPSYNEQYF.

This clonotype was observed many times. The chain carries TRBV20-1 and TRBJ1-5, with 8 bases lining up with TRBD1. The CDR3 totals 15 residues. V lost 2 bases and J lost 7; bases outside the gene matches: 10. Germline values: CDR1 DFQATT, CDR2 SNEGSKA (reference sequence). In DNA form, the CDR3 reads TGCAGTGCTAGAAATAACGCAGGGACAGGCCAGCCCCAGCATTTT. Its translation is CSARNNAGTGQPQHF.